This T cell receptor beta chain was recorded in a study of shared clonotypes between healthy human individuals. Whole-study results and caveats: Memory subsets generally showed smaller estimated richness than naive subsets did.

CDR3 length: 11 amino acids. The ends were cut back, 6 bases at V and 3 bases at J, with 7 bases in the middle. The germline V gene encodes CDR1 DFQATT and CDR2 SNEGSKA (reference sequence). Libraries were prepared by immunoSEQ multiplex PCR; TCRdb keeps only in-frame clonotypes and omits some of them. The profile shows some 1.5 million clones, over 95% of them singletons. A note on this clone: Its antigen is not identified.

The chain is built from TRBV20-1 and TRBJ2-3; D remains ambiguous. The TCR originated in a man aged 25 to 45 in good health. Sequenced: naive CD4+ T cells sorted from blood. The subset denotes: CD45RA+ positively selected. Here the CDR3 reads CSATRTDTQYF. The CDR3 DNA reads as TGCAGTGCAACAAGGACAGATACGCAGTATTTT.